The present entry profiles one TCR beta chain with its context. Its antigen is still unknown. Treatment reported: roughly 10-day PBMC culture with coronavirus spike peptide pools or control peptides (ViraFEST assay). These data originate in a study of vaccination and CD4 T cells after COVID-19. Whole-study findings and limits: Counts of SARS-CoV-2-reactive clonotypes had a median that went from roughly 21 to 40, a nonsignificant change.

The Oncomine TCR Beta short-read assay was applied to DNA of cultured CD4+ T cells. Once CD4+ T cells had been cultured, genomic DNA was extracted from them. TCRdb re-called the PCR reads through MiXCR, storing one row per CDR3 protein. Among around 16,000 distinct CDR3 sequences listed, around half were seen once. Per the germline V gene, CDR1 is DFQATT and CDR2 is SNEGSKA (reference sequence). With 4 bases clipped from V and 7 bases from J, the junction kept 2 bases outside the gene matches. This CDR3 region has 13 residues. The chain has TRBV20-1 and TRBJ1-6; TRBD1 matches at 9 bases. This clonotype was obtained from a human donor who had recovered from COVID-19. The input for sequencing was CD4+ T cells from blood, cultured in vitro, taken before SARS-CoV-2 vaccination. For the CDR3, the DNA is TGCAGTGCTACGGGACAGGGAAATTCACCCCTCCACTTT. Protein: CSATGQGNSPLHF.